The rows below give T cell receptor delta chains drawn from one sample of a study of Vδ1+ human thymocytes. TCRdb re-analyzed the multiplex PCR reads via CATT. The sample consists of 45,000 to 60,000 delta-chain clones, approximately 16% of them appearing once. The specimen sequenced was Vdelta1+ gamma-delta thymocytes from the thymus. These receptors were obtained from a boy under two years old who had congenital heart surgery. Each CDR3 is given without its conserved first and last residue.

j_call	v_call	cdr3_aa
TRDJ1	TRDV1	ALGEKVETYAGGYPYRDKLI
TRDJ1	TRDV1	ALGEPASLLGGLDKLI
TRDJ1	TRDV1	ALGGGPPNYWGIPRIPRRDKLI
TRDJ1	TRDV1	ALGELGARPTTYWEYTDKLI
TRDJ1	TRDV1	ALGELNARYTDKLI
TRDJ1	TRDV1	ALGELRPEGYWGPPYTDKLI
TRDJ1	TRDV1	ALGDFINGLHWGIRGTDKLI
TRDJ1	TRDV1	ALGELFLSGPSMYTDKLI
TRDJ1	TRDV1	ALGGPRRWGIRDDKLI
TRDJ1	TRDV1	ALGELVSPIQSGWGIMCTDKLI
TRDJ1	TRDV1	APGEQSRILPSILGQPYTDKLI
TRDJ1	TRDV1	ALGAPPSGLPKLGLI
TRDJ1	TRDV1	ALGEGRSTGGYACSKGELI
TRDJ1	TRDV1	ALGELRMRQLNRGILADKLI
TRDJ1	TRDV1	ALGELGCLLLGAYTDKLI
TRDJ1	TRDV1	ALGELEPSFLPLYTDKLI
TRDJ1	TRDV1	ALGESARVLSEYTDKLI
TRDJ1	TRDV1	ALGDPPETFLPLRPLSYTDKLI
TRDJ1	TRDV2	ACDTELGAEYTDKLI
TRDJ1	TRDV1	ALGELGVLATPYWGILGYTDKLI
TRDJ1	TRDV1	ALGESSYWGYTDKLI
TRDJ1	TRDV1	ALGEKPSQQGGYGLTDKLI
TRDJ1	TRDV1	ALGELGLPTWGINTDKLI
TRDJ1	TRDV1	ALGELHPVAGSGVYKVTDRLI
TRDJ1	TRDV1	ALGEQPGQNARTYTDKLI
TRDJ1	TRDV1	ALGGLPAGAGTDKLI
TRDJ1	TRDV1	ALGDPLSYMGDLNTDKLI
TRDJ1	TRDV1	ALGEPHTSPAVLGDTDKLI
TRDJ1	TRDV1	ALGEPASALGPGMLI
TRDJ1	TRDV1	ALGIKSRLTGGLNTDKLI
TRDJ1	TRDV1	ALGEPRILHLGDTDKLI
TRDJ1	TRDV1	ALGEPGGGATDKLI
TRDJ1	TRDV1	ALGETEKRRKYTDKLI
TRDJ1	TRDV1	ALGEGGGCGWGILTVDKLI
TRDJ1	TRDV1	ALATDPLGVPYTDKLI
TRDJ1	TRDV1	ALGSRYTDKLI
TRDJ1	TRDV1	ALGEFPRRSFLGDGRWGYTDKLI
TRDJ1	TRDV1	ALGERGRLLTFFTDKLI
TRDJ1	TRDV1	ALGEPSWHRGESNKLI
TRDJ1	TRDV1	ALGERAALGDMVDKLI
TRDJ1	TRDV2	ACEGGPEGTDKLI
TRDJ1	TRDV2	ASPVAKSHRTPDKLI
TRDJ1	TRDV1	ALGGLPLTGGHKLI
TRDJ1	TRDV1	ALGERSYLYWGRYTDKLI
TRDJ1	TRDV1	ALGELVEGRGIRYTDKLI